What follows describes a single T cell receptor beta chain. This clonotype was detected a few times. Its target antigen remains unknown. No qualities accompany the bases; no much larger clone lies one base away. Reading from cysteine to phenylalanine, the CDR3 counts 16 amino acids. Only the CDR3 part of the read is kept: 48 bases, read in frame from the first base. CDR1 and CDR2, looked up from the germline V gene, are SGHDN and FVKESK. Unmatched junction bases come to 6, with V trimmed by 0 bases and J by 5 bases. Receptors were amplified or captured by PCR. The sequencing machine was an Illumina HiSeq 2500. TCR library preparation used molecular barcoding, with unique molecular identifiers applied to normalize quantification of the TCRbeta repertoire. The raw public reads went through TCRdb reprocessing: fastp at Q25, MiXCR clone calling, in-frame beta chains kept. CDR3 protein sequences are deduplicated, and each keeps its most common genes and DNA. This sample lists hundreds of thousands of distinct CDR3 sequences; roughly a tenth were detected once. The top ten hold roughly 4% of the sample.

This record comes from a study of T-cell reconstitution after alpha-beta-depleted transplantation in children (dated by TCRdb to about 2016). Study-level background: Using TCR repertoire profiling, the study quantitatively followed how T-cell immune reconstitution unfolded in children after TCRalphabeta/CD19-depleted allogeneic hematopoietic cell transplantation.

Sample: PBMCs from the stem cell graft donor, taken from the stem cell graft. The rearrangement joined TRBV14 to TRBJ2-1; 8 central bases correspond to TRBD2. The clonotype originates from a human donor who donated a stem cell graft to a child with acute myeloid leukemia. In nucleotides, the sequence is TGTGCCAGCAGCCAAGATCCAGCGGGAGTAAACAATGAGCAGTTCTTC. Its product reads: CASSQDPAGVNNEQFF. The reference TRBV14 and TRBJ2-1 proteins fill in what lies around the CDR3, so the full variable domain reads EAGVTQFPSHSVIEKGQTVTLRCDPISGHDNLYWYRRVMGKEIKFLLHFVKESKQDESGMPNNRFLAERTGGTYSTLKVQPAELEDSGVYFCASSQDPAGVNNEQFFGPGTRLTVL.